The clone carrying this T cell receptor (beta chain) was seen a single time. The source of the sample is a study of blood T cells in healthy people across ages. Study information: About one barcoded beta molecule per two T cells was the capture yield of template switching.

The use of a sample-barcoded 5' primer and a J-beta primer mix characterized a second PCR of about 7 to 12 cycles. Via MiXCR, TCRdb re-called the 5' RACE reads, giving one row per CDR3 protein. The sample shows about 1.7 million distinct CDR3 sequences, approximately 30% of them seen only once. Germline CDR1 and CDR2: LGHDT and YNNKEL (reference sequence). Trimming removed 0 bases from V and 15 bases from J, with 12 bases in between. CDR3 length equals 12 residues. The chain combines TRBV3-1 with TRBJ2-1; D perhaps matches TRBD2 (5 bases). The sequence was collected from a woman aged 30 to 39 in good health. Sequences were obtained from blood. This CDR3 reads CASSQDLDGRFF. The CDR3 nucleotides read TGTGCCAGCAGCCAAGATCTGGATGGGAGGTTCTTC.